There are a few counts of the clone carrying this T cell receptor (beta chain). Its antigen is not known. PCR primers comprised 60 Vbeta and 13 Jbeta primers. The repertoire was sequenced with immunoSEQ multiplex PCR; TCRdb's copy has only in-frame clones and lacks some. The sample yields under 200,000 clones, around 77% seen once. This entry is derived from a study of cytomegalovirus exposure and HLA in healthy donors. Study-level points and caveats: Reportedly, diagnosis of cytomegalovirus status by the classifier showed high specificity and sensitivity. Most TCR sequences showed up rarely, but some public TCRs showed up in many donors.

Per germline, CDR1 LNHDA and CDR2 SQIVND (reference sequence). The CDR3 totals 14 residues. The germline V and J ends were trimmed by 6 bases and 0 bases, with 12 bases remaining between them. This sequence was found in a man aged 60-69 years in good health and CMV-seronegative. Sequences were obtained from PBMCs. V and J are TRBV19 and TRBJ2-7; perhaps TRBD1 as D (5 bases). Here the CDR3 reads CASSYRSFSYEQYF. The CDR3 DNA sequence: TGTGCCAGTAGCTACAGGAGCTTCTCCTACGAGCAGTACTTC.